Following are 30 T cell receptor beta chains from one sample sequenced in a study of early T cells in non-severe SARS-CoV-2 infection. TCRdb processed the 5' RACE reads anew with MiXCR; each CDR3 protein has one entry. The repertoire holds 75,000 to 80,000 distinct CDR3 sequences, about 11% seen once, with around 12% in the top ten. This specimen consisted of whole blood, obtained at baseline. The source of these receptors is an adult who was a healthcare worker with PCR-confirmed SARS-CoV-2 infection or an uninfected control (not recorded which).

There are a few counts of this clonotype. This rearrangement joins TRBV29-1 to TRBJ2-1, with unresolved D. The V end was cut by 6 bases, the J end by 4 bases, with 13 bases between. Per germline, CDR1 SQVTM and CDR2 ANQGSEA. The CDR3 contains 13 residues. The CDR3 bases are TGCAGCGTCGCCCGACTGGGATACAATGAGCAGTTCTTC. It codes for CSVARLGYNEQFF.

V gene TRBV5-4 combines with J gene TRBJ1-1; a weak D match, TRBD1 (6 bases). This CDR3 spans 14 amino acids. V was clipped by 4 bases and J by 6 bases, with 16 bases between them. Germline V CDR1 and CDR2: SGHNT, YYREEE (reference sequence). CDR3 amino acids: CASSLNPGAPEAFF. The DNA of the CDR3 is TGTGCCAGCAGCCTGAATCCGGGGGCGCCTGAAGCTTTCTTT.

The CDR3 region has the DNA TGTGCCAGCAGCCAATCCGGGACGGTGAACACCGGGGAGCTGTTTTTT. This codes for CASSQSGTVNTGELFF. The chain has TRBV14 and TRBJ2-2; D is possibly TRBD1 or TRBD2 (5 bases each). Per the germline V gene, CDR1 is SGHDN and CDR2 is FVKESK. This CDR3 is 16 amino acids long. Trimming took off 2 bases at V and 1 base at J, with 11 bases between the two ends.

There are many counts of this clonotype. The rearrangement links TRBV9 to TRBJ1-2, with D unclear. CDR3 length: 14 amino acids. Germline loops: CDR1 SGDLS, CDR2 YYNGEE. V dropped 3 bases and J dropped 4 bases, with 13 bases sitting between them. CDR3 protein: CASSAPSQFYGYTF. In DNA, the CDR3 is TGTGCCAGCAGCGCCCCATCCCAATTCTATGGCTACACCTTC.

The chain combines TRBV5-1 with TRBJ1-6, with unresolved D. CDR1 SGHRS and CDR2 YFSETQ come from the germline V gene. The V end was cut by 4 bases, the J end by 7 bases, with 6 bases between. The CDR3 sequence is 12 residues long. The CDR3 DNA sequence: TGCGCCAGCAGCGAAGGGAATTCACCCCTCCACTTT. Translation gives CASSEGNSPLHF.

This clonotype was counted ten times or more. The chain employs TRBV12-3 or TRBV12-4 and TRBJ1-5; no definite D call. The CDR3 extends over 14 amino acids. V was shortened by 1 base and J by 7 bases, with 11 bases between the two germline ends. The chain's CDR3 is CASSLVTDGQPQHF. The CDR3, as DNA: TGTGCCAGCAGTTTAGTAACCGACGGGCAGCCCCAGCATTTT.

This clonotype was counted between two and nine times. The chain recombines TRBV3-1 with TRBJ2-5; 7 nucleotides match TRBD2. CDR1 LGHDT and CDR2 YNNKEL come from the germline V gene (reference sequence). This CDR3 has 15 amino acids. V was pared by 5 bases and J by 3 bases, with 9 bases of the junction left unmatched. DNA for the CDR3: TGTGCCAGCAGCATCCGATCTAGCGGAGAAGAGACCCAGTACTTC. It is translated as CASSIRSSGEETQYF.

The J gene is TRBJ2-1, the V gene TRBV11-2; D is uncertain. The CDR3 covers 13 residues. Germline assignment: CDR1 SGHAT and CDR2 FQNNGV. Trimming removed 3 bases at V and 6 bases at J, with 9 bases between. The CDR3 spells CASSFGRINEQFF. The CDR3, as DNA: TGTGCCAGCAGCTTCGGTAGAATCAATGAGCAGTTCTTC.

A note on this clonotype: One end of the junction fails to match germline, which may point to a read error. V and J are TRBV5-1 and TRBJ2-1, with D possibly being TRBD1 or TRBD2 (5 bases each). Germline values: CDR1 SGHRS, CDR2 YFSETQ. The CDR3 has 13 amino acids. DNA for the CDR3: TGCGCCAACAGCTTGGGGTGGGGGAATGAGCAGTTCTTC. It encodes CANSLGWGNEQFF.

There are a few counts of this clonotype. The chain carries TRBV5-5 and TRBJ1-2; D remains ambiguous. The CDR3 contains 13 residues. The ends were cut back, 4 bases at V and 7 bases at J, with 14 bases in the middle. The V gene's germline CDR1 is SGHKS and CDR2 YYEKEE (reference sequence). CDR3 coding DNA: TGTGCCAGCAGCCTGGAGAGGGTTTCTGGCTACACCTTC. Translated, it gives CASSLERVSGYTF.

The chain links TRBV28 to TRBJ1-6; maybe TRBD1 (5 bases). Per germline, CDR1 MDHEN and CDR2 SYDVKM. This CDR3 has 13 amino acids. Trimming pared 5 bases from V and 9 bases from J, leaving 11 bases between. The CDR3 is CASSTGDGSPLHF. The CDR3 DNA reads TGTGCCAGCAGTACCGGGGACGGTTCACCCCTCCACTTT.

This clonotype occurred many times. The rearrangement uses TRBV5-1 and TRBJ2-1; weak D call: TRBD1 (5 bases). Trimming pared 0 bases from V and 7 bases from J, leaving 14 bases between. The CDR3 extends over 15 amino acids. Germline V gives CDR1 SGHRS, CDR2 YFSETQ. For the CDR3, the DNA is TGCGCCAGCAGCTTGGGGGGCCAATCAGGAAATGAGCAGTTCTTC. This codes for CASSLGGQSGNEQFF.

This clonotype was counted many times. The rearrangement joins TRBV5-7 to TRBJ1-2; 8 nucleotides match TRBD1. TRBV5-7 has ORF status, its function being uncertain. The V and J ends lost 4 bases and 6 bases, in that order; junction bases with no gene match: 5. CDR3 length: 13 amino acids. The CDR3 spells CASSPGQGNGYTF. Written as DNA, the CDR3 is TGTGCCAGCAGCCCCGGACAGGGAAATGGCTACACCTTC.

This clonotype was recorded at least ten times. The rearrangement joins TRBV7-9 to TRBJ1-1; D is perhaps TRBD1 (5 bases). The CDR3 runs 16 residues. Trimming removed 7 bases from V and 4 bases from J, with 22 bases in between. Germline V gives CDR1 SEHNR, CDR2 FQNEAQ (reference sequence). This chain's CDR3 is CASIDISLGRGTEAFF. The CDR3 DNA sequence: TGTGCCAGCATCGACATAAGTTTGGGGCGCGGCACTGAAGCTTTCTTT.

This clonotype was seen a handful of times. The J gene is TRBJ2-1, the V gene TRBV20-1; 13 bases are shared with TRBD2. Germline V gene lookup returns CDR1 DFQATT and CDR2 SNEGSKA (reference sequence). Unmatched junction bases numbered 6, after V lost 6 bases and J lost 13 bases. The CDR3 extends over 12 amino acids. As DNA, the CDR3 is TGCAGTGCCAGGACTAGCGGGGGTACCCAGTTCTTC. Its translation is CSARTSGGTQFF.

This clonotype was detected many times. This rearrangement joins TRBV6-2 or TRBV6-3 to TRBJ1-1, with unresolved D. Germline loops: CDR1 MNHEY, CDR2 SVGEGT. This CDR3 has 13 residues. V was cut by 0 bases and J by 6 bases, with 8 bases left in between. DNA for the CDR3: TGTGCCAGCAGTTACTCGGGTAACGCTGAAGCTTTCTTT. This encodes CASSYSGNAEAFF.

This clonotype was seen a handful of times. The genes are TRBV5-1 and TRBJ2-5, with TRBD1 as a possible D gene (6 bases). Germline V lookup: CDR1 SGHRS, CDR2 YFSETQ. The germline V and J ends were trimmed by 4 bases and 3 bases, with 13 bases remaining between them. CDR3 length: 14 amino acids. CDR3 sequence: CASSATGPEETQYF. The CDR3 DNA reads TGCGCCAGCAGCGCAACAGGGCCCGAAGAGACCCAGTACTTC.

This clonotype was counted at least ten times. The chain couples TRBV30 to TRBJ2-6, with a tentative D call TRBD2 (5 bases). CDR3 length equals 18 residues. The germline gives CDR1 GTSNPN, CDR2 SVGIG (reference sequence). The ends were cut back, 2 bases at V and 0 bases at J, with 17 bases in the middle. Written as DNA, the CDR3 is TGTGCCTGGAGTAGGACTCGACGGGGTTCCTCTGGGGCCAACGTCCTGACTTTC. Amino acids: CAWSRTRRGSSGANVLTF.

This clonotype was seen a few times. The V gene is TRBV20-1, the J gene TRBJ1-1; 9 nucleotides agree with TRBD1. Germline CDR1 DFQATT, CDR2 SNEGSKA (reference sequence). This CDR3 contains 13 residues. Trimming took 3 bases from V and 5 from J; bases not matched to a gene: 4. CDR3 region: CSARGQGETEAFF. In nucleotides, the CDR3 is TGCAGTGCTAGGGGACAGGGTGAAACTGAAGCTTTCTTT.

The table lists this clonotype with many counts. The chain employs TRBV19 and TRBJ1-2; 7 bases are a match to TRBD1. The CDR3 loop spans 14 amino acids. Trimming cost V 5 bases and J 4 bases; bases outside gene matches: 7. The V gene's germline CDR1 is LNHDA and CDR2 SQIVND (reference sequence). The CDR3 loop reads CASSLDRASYGYTF. CDR3 bases: TGTGCCAGTAGTCTTGACAGGGCCTCCTATGGCTACACCTTC.

This clonotype was picked up a small number of times. The chain couples TRBV27 to TRBJ2-1; 7 bases are shared with TRBD1. Looked up from germline, CDR1 is MNHEY and CDR2 is SMNVEV (reference sequence). The CDR3 covers 15 residues. The V segment lost 5 bases and the J segment 0 bases; nucleotides outside the gene matches: 4. The CDR3 loop reads CASSGQVSSYNEQFF. CDR3 bases: TGTGCCAGCAGTGGACAGGTGAGCTCCTACAATGAGCAGTTCTTC.

This clonotype was recorded a few times. The V and J genes are TRBV20-1 and TRBJ1-6; TRBD1 is a possible D gene (6 bases). V shed 6 bases and J shed 6 bases, with 15 bases lying between them. The length of the CDR3 is 14 residues. Germline loops: CDR1 DFQATT, CDR2 SNEGSKA (reference sequence). CDR3 sequence: CSAPRQGSNSPLHF. The CDR3 coding sequence is TGCAGTGCCCCCCGGCAGGGGTCTAATTCACCCCTCCACTTT.

The chain employs TRBV19 and TRBJ2-7, with D perhaps TRBD2 (5 bases). The germline V gene has CDR1 LNHDA and CDR2 SQIVND (reference sequence). V shed 8 bases and J shed 5 bases, with 16 bases lying between them. CDR3 length equals 13 residues. CDR3 in DNA: TGTGCCAGTCAACAACCCGGACTGGACGAGCAGTACTTC. Residues: CASQQPGLDEQYF.

This clonotype was detected a few times. The CDR3 nucleotides read TGTGCCAGCAGCCAGGCTAGCGGGAGCTCCTACGAGCAGTACTTC. It specifies CASSQASGSSYEQYF. The rearrangement joins TRBV3-1 to TRBJ2-7; 10 nucleotides match TRBD2. Germline V gene lookup returns CDR1 LGHDT and CDR2 YNNKEL (reference sequence). This CDR3 spans 15 amino acids. With 3 bases clipped from V and 0 bases from J, the junction kept 2 bases outside the gene matches.

The rearrangement uses TRBV29-1 and TRBJ2-5; perhaps TRBD1 as D (6 bases). The CDR3 is 17 amino acids. V lost 1 base, J lost 4 bases, and 22 bases lay in between. Germline loops: CDR1 SQVTM, CDR2 ANQGSEA. The CDR3 spells CSVEASSGHNWAETQYF. DNA of the CDR3: TGCAGCGTTGAAGCTAGCTCGGGACATAATTGGGCAGAGACCCAGTACTTC.

Ten or more counts support this clonotype. The chain recombines TRBV19 with TRBJ2-6; 8 bases fit TRBD1. The CDR3 contains 15 residues. Germline CDR1 and CDR2: LNHDA and SQIVND (reference sequence). J lost 4 bases, V lost 2 bases, and 1 base had no gene match. CDR3 nucleotides: TGTGCCAGTAGTATACAGGGGGCCGGGGCCAACGTCCTGACTTTC. Amino acid sequence: CASSIQGAGANVLTF.

This clonotype has ten or more counts. The DNA of the CDR3 is TGCGCCAGCAGTTTCACAGGGTCCCGGAACACCGGGGAGCTGTTTTTT. Translated, it gives CASSFTGSRNTGELFF. J is TRBJ2-2 and V is TRBV5-1; weak D call: TRBD1 (6 bases). Germline-derived CDR1 and CDR2 are SGHRS and YFSETQ. The CDR3 runs 16 residues. Trimming pared 5 bases from V and 1 base from J, leaving 15 bases between. The complete variable domain, with remaining parts taken from reference TRBV5-1 and TRBJ2-2, reads KAGVTQTPRYLIKTRGQQVTLSCSPISGHRSVSWYQQTPGQGLQFLFEYFSETQRNKGNFPGRFSGRQFSNSRSEMNVSTLELGDSALYLCASSFTGSRNTGELFFGEGSRLTVL.

This clonotype showed up many times. J is TRBJ1-4 and V is TRBV4-1, with D hard to call. V lost 0 bases, J lost 0 bases, and 11 bases lay in between. This CDR3 is 17 amino acids long. CDR1 and CDR2 (germline): MGHRA, YSYEKL. The CDR3 loop is CASSQEGFGSTNEKLFF. CDR3 DNA sequence: TGCGCCAGCAGCCAAGAAGGGTTCGGGTCAACTAATGAAAAACTGTTTTTT.

This chain links TRBV19 with TRBJ2-1, with 9 bases lining up with TRBD1. This CDR3 has 15 amino acids. Germline V gene lookup returns CDR1 LNHDA and CDR2 SQIVND (reference sequence). V trimming: 4 bases; J trimming: 7 bases; junction bases outside the gene matches: 8. CDR3 nucleotides: TGTGCCAGTAGTACGCAGGTTGGACAGGGGAATGAGCAGTTCTTC. Translation: CASSTQVGQGNEQFF.

This clonotype was picked up many times. The CDR3 coding sequence is TGTGCCAGCAGTGCTCAACAGGGTTTTGGCTACACCTTC. Protein sequence: CASSAQQGFGYTF. This sequence joins TRBV27 and TRBJ1-2; TRBD1 is a possible D gene (6 bases). Trimming took off 5 bases at V and 7 bases at J, with 14 bases between the two ends. Germline assignment: CDR1 MNHEY and CDR2 SMNVEV (reference sequence). CDR3 length: 13 residues.